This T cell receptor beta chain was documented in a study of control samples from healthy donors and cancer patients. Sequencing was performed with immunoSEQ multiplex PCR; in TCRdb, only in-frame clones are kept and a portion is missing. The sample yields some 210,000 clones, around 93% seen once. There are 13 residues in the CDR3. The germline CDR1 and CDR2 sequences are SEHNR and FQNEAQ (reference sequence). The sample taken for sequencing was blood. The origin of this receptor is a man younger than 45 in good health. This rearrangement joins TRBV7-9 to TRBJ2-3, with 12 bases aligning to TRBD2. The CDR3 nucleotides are TGTGCTTCTAGCGGGGGGGATGCAGATACGCAGTATTTT. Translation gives CASSGGDADTQYF.